One sample yielded the 8 T cell receptor beta chains listed below, sequenced in a study of CD8 T cells in ankylosing spondylitis. TCRdb reprocessed the 5' RACE reads with MiXCR, giving one entry per CDR3 protein. The sample yields about 240,000 distinct CDR3 sequences, 8% to 9.5% seen once. The specimen was blood, either unsorted or a sorted T cell fraction (not recorded which). These receptors were collected from a male donor with ankylosing spondylitis or in good health (not recorded which).

This clonotype was picked up many times. The chain is built from TRBV4-2 and TRBJ1-4; D is perhaps TRBD1 (5 bases). The CDR3 extends over 15 amino acids. V was trimmed by 0 bases and J by 8 bases, leaving 13 bases between them. Per the germline V gene, CDR1 is LGHNA and CDR2 is YNFKEQ. The CDR3 DNA follows: TGTGCCAGCAGCCAAGATGGGCAGGGATTAGAAAAACTGTTTTTT. The encoded protein is CASSQDGQGLEKLFF.

This clonotype was recorded a few times. This chain connects TRBV3-1 to TRBJ2-5; the D gene is possibly TRBD2 (6 bases). V lost 6 bases to trimming and J lost 5 bases, with 25 bases between them. In germline, CDR1 is LGHDT, CDR2 YNNKEL (reference sequence). CDR3 length: 17 amino acids. The CDR3 region has the DNA TGTGCCAGCAGTCCAAAGAACCGGGACTCCTTCCACGAGACCCAGTACTTC. It encodes CASSPKNRDSFHETQYF.

The chain joins TRBV6-2 or TRBV6-3 to TRBJ2-7; D possibly uses TRBD1 or TRBD2 (5 bases each). Germline CDR1 and CDR2: MNHEY and SVGEGT. Trimming removed 7 bases at V and 3 bases at J, with 13 bases between. This CDR3 contains 13 residues. The CDR3 here is CASTFGGGYEQYF. CDR3 bases: TGTGCCAGCACCTTCGGTGGGGGCTACGAGCAGTACTTC.

A few counts support this clonotype. The rearrangement links TRBV5-1 to TRBJ2-5; possibly TRBD1 for D (6 bases). Germline assignment: CDR1 SGHRS and CDR2 YFSETQ. This CDR3 contains 14 residues. V shed 6 bases and J shed 1 base, with 13 bases lying between them. DNA of the CDR3: TGCGCCAGCAAGTCAGGGGAGACCCAAGAGACCCAGTACTTC. Residues: CASKSGETQETQYF.

This clonotype was recorded at least ten times. The chain recombines TRBV6-1 with TRBJ2-7, with D unresolved. Germline CDR1 is MNHNS and CDR2 is SASEGT. CDR3 length: 11 residues. V was shortened by 2 bases and J by 6 bases, with 5 bases between the two germline ends. The CDR3 DNA is TGTGCCAGCAGTGAATATCTCGAGCAGTACTTC. Translated: CASSEYLEQYF.

This clonotype appeared many times. The chain recombines TRBV4-1 with TRBJ2-1, with TRBD2 matching over 7 bases. With 4 bases clipped from V and 15 bases from J, the junction kept 9 bases outside the gene matches. This CDR3 has 12 amino acids. Germline CDR1 reads MGHRA; CDR2 reads YSYEKL. The DNA for the CDR3 is TGCGCCAGCAGCCGAGGGGAGGGTCGATGGTTCTTC. This gives the protein CASSRGEGRWFF.

This clonotype appeared many times. The CDR3 sequence is CASSLMAPSTGSKNIQYF. In DNA, the CDR3 is TGTGCCAGCAGCTTAATGGCCCCCTCGACAGGGTCCAAAAACATTCAGTACTTC. The rearrangement joins TRBV11-2 to TRBJ2-4; 7 nucleotides line up with TRBD1. This CDR3 is 18 amino acids long. V shed 2 bases and J 2 bases; nucleotides not matched to a gene: 12. CDR1 and CDR2 (germline): SGHAT, FQNNGV.

This clonotype was counted between two and nine times. At one of its ends the junction is not consistent with the germline gene, which may arise from a read error. The V gene is TRBV7-7, the J gene TRBJ1-1; D is ambiguous. Germline CDR1 is SSHAT and CDR2 is FNYEAQ (reference sequence). This CDR3 has 15 amino acids. The CDR3 sequence: CASSLESPSGAEAFF. The CDR3 region has the DNA TGTGCTAGCAGCTTAGAATCCCCGAGTGGAGCTGAAGCTTTCTTT.